The entry below gives a single T cell receptor (beta chain) sequence along with its context. Its antigen is not known. Assay used: immunoSEQ multiplex PCR; TCRdb lists only in-frame clones, some missing. The table lists about 3,100 clones, around 65% of them singletons. This CDR3 has 16 amino acids. Between the trimmed V and J ends, which lost 0 bases and 6 bases, there was a span of 15 bases. The germline V gene has CDR1 MGHRA and CDR2 YSYEKL. These data are taken from a study of tissue T cells after allogeneic stem cell transplantation. Steroid-refractory graft-versus-host disease after allogeneic hematopoietic cell transplant qualified adults for prospective research-autopsy enrollment. General study results and limits: Limitations included a small, clinically heterogeneous cohort and limited sampling depth. Few T cell clones were shared across patients, but motif clusters showed tissue-specific shared signatures.

The gene calls are TRBV4-1 and TRBJ2-1; the D call may be TRBD1 or TRBD2 (6 bases each). Sequenced material: jejunal tissue, taken at autopsy. The TCR was taken from an older male patient with steroid-refractory graft-versus-host disease after an allogeneic stem cell transplant. The T cells may come from the graft donor. CDR3 amino acids: CASSQELGAEGNEQFF. Written as DNA, the CDR3 is TGCGCCAGCAGCCAAGAGCTGGGGGCGGAGGGCAATGAGCAGTTCTTC.